The entry below gives a single TCR beta chain sequence along with its context. What this receptor recognizes is not known. Qualities for individual bases were not recorded, and no much larger clone is one base off. The sample originates from a study of blood T cell repertoires in COVID-19 (TCRdb year 2020). About the study as a whole: Collaborator samples came from the United States, Italy and Spain and covered acute and convalescent phases of COVID-19. The sample metadata nearly always contained a de-identified subject ID, COVID-19 status, age in years and sex. The repertoires were released in a freely available public database meant as a resource for research on the immune response to SARS-CoV-2. The material from the prospective study consisted of cDNA or gDNA derived from T cells, B-cell-depleted T cells, or PBMCs. Where HLA class I and class II types were available, the types were taken from metadata supplied by the sample provider, not from assay-based typing. Samples came from the ongoing ImmuneRACE study (first 160 participants) plus 1,254 subjects from 6 global collaborators. The dataset comprised deeply sampled blood TCRbeta repertoires from subjects exposed to, actively infected with, or recovered from COVID-19. What the study reported, not specific to this receptor: Clinical and demographic metadata were provided uncurated, with the amount varying by source and participant.

Participants in the prospective study were aged roughly 18 to 100 years, lived in some 24 United States geographic areas, and enrolled through a virtual design. To assign participants to cohorts, the prospective study relied on clinical history that participants themselves reported in a screening survey and a study questionnaire. Recovered participants in ImmuneRACE Cohort 3 were defined as having two consecutive negative NP/OP PCR tests, clearance from a healthcare professional, or resolution of symptoms. Mobile phlebotomists in the prospective study collected whole blood, serum and a nasopharyngeal or oropharyngeal swab from every participant. Participants in the prospective study had the option to provide additional blood draws and questionnaires over a roughly 2-month period. Blood samples from the prospective study were shipped frozen or at room temperature prior to DNA extraction. TCRbeta CDR3 regions were amplified from genomic DNA by means of the immunoSEQ Assay, a bias-controlled multiplex PCR. On the study's bioinformatics: The number of nucleated cells in each sample was estimated from the amplification of reference gene primers within the assay. To quantify the absolute abundance of each unique TCRbeta CDR3 rearrangement, sequence reads were collapsed and filtered. Productive Simpson clonality was computed per sample as the square root of Simpson's diversity index over productive rearrangements. TCRdb mirrors the immuneACCESS table, restricted to in-frame sequences. Some clones are absent from its copies; in checked studies, under half trace to an unresolved V gene, and the reason for the others is unknown. For V, J and clone size, that table is used; D and trimming come from the DNA. The sample contains roughly 250,000 clones, roughly 88% of them found a single time. The ten top clones hold approximately 4% of the sample.

CDR1 LNHNV and CDR2 YYDKDF are derived from the germline V gene (reference sequence). The CDR3, from cysteine to phenylalanine, totals 12 residues. Only the CDR3 region is kept as DNA, spanning 36 bases read in frame from base 1. The trim is 11 bases for V and 1 base for J, with a gap of 11 bases between the germline ends. The specimen was PBMCs or T cells enriched from blood (not recorded which). This receptor chain uses TRBV15 and TRBJ1-1, with the D gene not clear enough to name. The sequence was collected from a woman aged 30 to 39 who had recovered from COVID-19. This receptor has the CDR3 CAATDKNTEAFF. The nucleotide sequence is given as TGTGCCGCTACCGACAAGAACACTGAAGCTTTCTTT.